This T cell receptor beta chain comes out of a study of cytomegalovirus exposure and HLA in healthy donors. The wider study: Around 80 million unique TCR sequences came from HLA-typed donors in an early release.

CDR3 length: 17 amino acids. V lost 5 bases and J lost 2; bases outside the gene matches: 9. The germline V gene has CDR1 SEHNR and CDR2 FQNEAQ (reference sequence). A few counts support this clone. Its antigen is unidentified. Primers included in the PCR were 60 Vbeta and 13 Jbeta primers. Only in-frame clones appear in the TCRdb table, and some are missing; sequencing was by immunoSEQ multiplex PCR. The sample contains 95,000 to 150,000 clones, roughly 80% of which appear only once. Findings of the study overall: Most TCR sequences were uncommon, yet certain public TCRs appeared in many donors. A later analysis reportedly found fewer N-insertions in an Asian-associated ancestry cluster than the roughly 670-donor mean. Earlier analysis yielded a pattern in which most TCR beta V segments were productive about 90% or about 30% of the time.

The specimen was PBMCs. The V call is TRBV7-9, the J call TRBJ2-3; 11 bases agree with TRBD2. The sequence derives from a man aged 30-40 years in good health and CMV-seronegative. Written as DNA, the CDR3 is TGTGCCAGCAGCCGGCTAGCGGGGGGACCCTTCACAGATACGCAGTATTTT. It yields the protein CASSRLAGGPFTDTQYF.